This TCR beta chain was sequenced during a study of OX40 agonist ivuxolimab in advanced cancers. The CDR3 spans 15 residues. Trimming shortened V by 5 bases and J by 3 bases, and 17 bases separated the two germline ends. Per the germline V gene, CDR1 is SGHAT and CDR2 is FQNNGV. The table came from immunoSEQ multiplex PCR; TCRdb's copy has only in-frame clones and leaves some out. The sample lists some 50,000 clones, around 87% occurring once. This chain uses TRBV11-2 with TRBJ2-7, with a tentative D call TRBD2 (6 bases). This clonotype was obtained from an adult with an advanced solid tumor such as melanoma, head and neck, liver or kidney cancer. The source was CD4+ or CD8+ T cells sorted from blood, collected in a trial of the OX40 agonist ivuxolimab. In DNA, the CDR3 is TGTGCCAGCAGCCCTACGGCGGGAACTAGCTACGAGCAGTACTTC. As protein: CASSPTAGTSYEQYF.